This TCR beta chain was identified during a study of blood T cells in healthy people across ages. In the study overall: Using template switching, researchers captured about one barcoded beta molecule for each two T cells.

Study outcomes and limitations: Naive and antigen-experienced cells could not be conclusively compared, given unsorted PBMCs. Whereas aged donors had fewer naive CD4+ cells, long-lived donors had more of them and higher diversity.

Then a second PCR, running about 6 to 12 cycles, was carried out with a sample-barcoded 5' primer and a J-beta primer mix. TCRdb analysed the 5' RACE reads with MiXCR anew, one entry per CDR3 protein. The sample includes about 1.6 million distinct CDR3 sequences, about 35% of them seen just once. Total RNA, at least 5.5 micrograms per sample, was extracted from PBMCs. The CDR3 has 15 amino acids. Germline CDR1 reads SGHAT; CDR2 reads FQDESV (reference sequence). As regards this clonotype: Its matching antigen is unknown. One end of the junction varies from germline; a read error may be responsible.

This TCR came from a woman in her thirties in good health. The V call is TRBV11-1, the J call TRBJ1-4; D unresolved. Sequencing was performed on blood. The CDR3 DNA follows: TGTGCCAGCAGCTTAGAAGGTTGGCCCGGTGAAAAACGGTTTTTT. It translates to CASSLEGWPGEKRFF.